This T cell receptor beta chain is from a study of blood T cell repertoires in COVID-19. For the study at large: Acute and convalescent COVID-19 specimens originated in the United States, Italy and Spain. Sources were T cells, B-cell-depleted T cells, or PBMCs; the material itself was cDNA or gDNA.

The germline gives CDR1 SGHAT, CDR2 FQNNGV. Trimming cost V 3 bases and J 1 base, with 10 bases left between them. The CDR3 covers 14 residues. This clone showed up just a few times. Study processing details: Estimated nucleated cell counts came from reference gene primer amplification. Profiling relied on immunoSEQ multiplex PCR, and the TCRdb table lists in-frame clones only, not all of them. The V and J calls and the clone size are those of that table, but D and trimming were determined from the DNA. The repertoire has around 270,000 clones, roughly 84% of them found once; the top ten carry under 5%.

The sample taken for sequencing was peripheral blood. The origin of this receptor is a man aged 55 to 69 with acute or convalescent COVID-19. The chain has TRBV11-2 and TRBJ2-7; D perhaps matches TRBD1 (6 bases). CDR3: CASSLGHGSYEQYF. In DNA, the CDR3 is TGTGCCAGCAGCTTGGGACATGGGTCCTACGAGCAGTACTTC.